The TCR beta chain under discussion was sequenced for a study of blood T cell repertoires in COVID-19. Study information: Collection of acute and convalescent COVID-19 samples took place in the United States, Italy and Spain.

In the authors' workflow: It was from reference gene primer amplification that nucleated cell counts were estimated. The table came from immunoSEQ multiplex PCR; TCRdb's copy has only in-frame clones and leaves some out. That table furnishes V, J and clone size, whereas the DNA furnished D and trimming. Of about 350,000 clones listed, almost 90% were seen once; the top ten hold just over 1%. This CDR3 has 13 residues. Germline CDR1 and CDR2: LNHDA and SQIVND (reference sequence). V lost 5 bases, J lost 0 bases, and 8 bases lay in between. Participants were aged about 18 to 89 years, lived in under 25 US areas, and enrolled virtually. Shortly before study entry, within 2 weeks, exposed participants had met a COVID-19 case.

The chain combines TRBV19 with TRBJ2-7, with D uncertain. The clonotype was recovered from a woman aged 25 to 39 who had been exposed to COVID-19. Sequencing used PBMCs or T cells enriched from blood (not recorded which). The CDR3 DNA is TGTGCCAGTAGTCGGGTCAACTCCTACGAGCAGTACTTC. Encoded protein: CASSRVNSYEQYF.